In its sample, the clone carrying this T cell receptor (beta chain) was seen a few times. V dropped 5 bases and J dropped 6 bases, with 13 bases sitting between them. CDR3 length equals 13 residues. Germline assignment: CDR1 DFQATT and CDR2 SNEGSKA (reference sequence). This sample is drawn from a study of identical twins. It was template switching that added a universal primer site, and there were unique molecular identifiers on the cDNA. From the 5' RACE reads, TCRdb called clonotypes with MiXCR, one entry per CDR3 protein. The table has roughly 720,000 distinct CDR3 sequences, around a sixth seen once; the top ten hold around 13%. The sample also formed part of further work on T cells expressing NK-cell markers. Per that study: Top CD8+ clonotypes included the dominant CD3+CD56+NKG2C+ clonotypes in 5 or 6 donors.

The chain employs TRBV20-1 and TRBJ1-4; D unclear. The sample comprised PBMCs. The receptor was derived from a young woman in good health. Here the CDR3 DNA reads TGCAGTGCTTTCCAGAGGAATGATGAAAAACTGTTTTTT. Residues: CSAFQRNDEKLFF.